A single sample is the source of the 8 T cell receptor beta chains below, sequenced in a study of CD8 T cells in Susac syndrome. RNA was extracted with the RNeasy kit, and a quantity of roughly 0.45 to 1 ug was reverse transcribed using random hexamers. One entry per CDR3 protein, called by TCRdb with MiXCR from the immunoSEQ multiplex PCR reads. The table includes about 200,000 distinct CDR3 sequences, under 97% detected once. The sequenced material came from CD4+ T cells from PBMCs. These receptors originate from a human donor with multiple sclerosis.

This clonotype was seen once. The chain links TRBV7-9 to TRBJ1-5, with D uncertain. This CDR3 is built from 12 residues. Trimming pared 1 base from V and 4 bases from J, leaving 2 bases between. Germline V lookup: CDR1 SEHNR, CDR2 FQNEAQ (reference sequence). In DNA form, the CDR3 reads TGTGCCAGCAGCTTAGAGAATCAGCCCCAGCATTTT. Encoded protein: CASSLENQPQHF.

The V gene is TRBV4-3, the J gene TRBJ1-5; D possibly corresponds to TRBD1 (6 bases). Trimming cost V 1 base and J 2 bases, with 15 bases left between them. This CDR3 comprises 17 residues. Germline V gene data show CDR1 as LGHNA and CDR2 as YSLEER. CDR3 nucleotides: TGCGCCAGCAGCCAAGTTCACAGGGCGGGCGGCAATCAGCCCCAGCATTTT. Its translation is CASSQVHRAGGNQPQHF.

The V gene is TRBV30, the J gene TRBJ2-3; tentatively, D is TRBD2 (7 bases). Germline CDR1 GTSNPN, CDR2 SVGIG (reference sequence). V lost 2 bases and J 6 bases, leaving 15 bases between the germline ends. This CDR3 is 14 amino acids long. In DNA, the CDR3 is TGTGCCTGGAGTTTCGGGGGGCCGGCGGATACGCAGTATTTT. Translation: CAWSFGGPADTQYF. Together with reference TRBV30 and TRBJ2-3, the CDR3 gives the full variable domain: SQTIHQWPATLVQPVGSPLSLECTVEGTSNPNLYWYRQAAGRGLQLLFYSVGIGQISSEVPQNLSASRPQDRQFILSSKKLLLSDSGFYLCAWSFGGPADTQYFGPGTRLTVL.

The chain carries TRBV20-1 and TRBJ2-7, with D maybe TRBD1 (6 bases). Germline values: CDR1 DFQATT, CDR2 SNEGSKA (reference sequence). The CDR3 is 13 amino acids. V was pared by 7 bases and J by 4 bases, with 17 bases between. Here the CDR3 reads CSEQGPGLYEQYF. The CDR3 DNA sequence: TGCAGTGAACAGGGCCCGGGATTGTACGAGCAGTACTTC.

The rearrangement uses TRBV2 and TRBJ1-2; a weak D match, TRBD1 (6 bases). Trimming removed 7 bases from V and 4 bases from J, with 10 bases in between. Germline-derived CDR1 and CDR2 are SNHLY and FYNNEI. The CDR3 totals 12 residues. The CDR3 loop reads CASTGDSYGYTF. The CDR3 DNA reads TGTGCCAGCACAGGGGACTCCTATGGCTACACCTTC.

The V gene is TRBV5-1, the J gene TRBJ1-2; possibly TRBD1 for D (5 bases). Germline assignment: CDR1 SGHRS and CDR2 YFSETQ. With 0 bases removed from V and 8 bases from J, the gap between germline ends came to 11 bases. The CDR3 contains 13 residues. CDR3 DNA sequence: TGCGCCAGCAGCTTGGCAGGGAGACGGGGCTACACCTTC. This gives the protein CASSLAGRRGYTF.

The chain uses TRBV20-1 and TRBJ2-7; 8 nucleotides align to TRBD1. With 5 bases clipped from V and 3 bases from J, the junction kept 12 bases outside the gene matches. The CDR3 extends over 15 amino acids. The germline gives CDR1 DFQATT, CDR2 SNEGSKA (reference sequence). CDR3 nucleotide sequence: TGCAGTGCTCGACTTGGACAGGGATCCATCTACGAGCAGTACTTC. Protein: CSARLGQGSIYEQYF.

V and J are TRBV6-1 and TRBJ2-1, with TRBD2 matching 11 bases. The V gene's germline CDR1 is MNHNS and CDR2 SASEGT. V dropped 6 bases and J dropped 5; count of bases not matched to a gene: 6. The CDR3 is 15 amino acids. CDR3 DNA sequence: TGTGCCAGCAGGCGGACTAGCGGGCTTGACAATGAGCAGTTCTTC. It codes for CASRRTSGLDNEQFF.